This T cell receptor (beta chain) was found in a study of T cells in localized non-small cell lung cancer. Trimming removed 3 bases from V and 0 bases from J, with 15 bases in between. The CDR3 covers 17 residues. Germline CDR1 and CDR2: SGHTA and FQGNSA. General study results and limits: Clonality of T cells reached its maximum in uninvolved adjacent lung, surpassing tumor. Investigators sequenced only a single tumor region, leaving heterogeneity possible. Across samples, adjacent lung featured a median approximately 60 of the top 100 tumor clones. Higher T cell density in the blood was associated with longer overall survival, whereas higher adjacent-lung clonality associated with shorter survival.

Details on this clone: What it recognizes is unknown.

Sequenced by immunoSEQ multiplex PCR; TCRdb stores in-frame clones only, minus some. The sample records 25,000 to 35,000 clones, 90% being singletons. The TCR originated in a woman aged 40-70 years with stage I lung adenocarcinoma. Sequencing was performed on peripheral blood, taken before any cancer treatment. The gene calls are TRBV7-2 and TRBJ2-1, with D hard to call. The CDR3 DNA reads as TGTGCCAGCAGCTTGGGCGCCAGAACAAGCTCCTACAATGAGCAGTTCTTC. It specifies CASSLGARTSSYNEQFF.